The rows below give T cell receptor beta chains drawn from one sample of a study of OX40 agonist ivuxolimab in advanced cancers. Only in-frame clones appear in the TCRdb table, and some are missing; sequencing was by immunoSEQ multiplex PCR. The sample consists of tens of thousands of clones, approximately 90% of them appearing once. The sequenced sample was CD4+ or CD8+ T cells sorted from blood, obtained in a trial of the OX40 agonist ivuxolimab. Every receptor here comes from an adult with an advanced solid tumor such as melanoma, head and neck, liver or kidney cancer. The CDR3 runs from the conserved cysteine through the conserved F or W. The order of the fields is clone size, V gene, D gene, J gene, CDR3 DNA, CDR3 protein. The D gene is left open where the match is weak. Where a row states a size, it is once, few, many or the class of an expanded clone; other rows omit it.

>-|TRBV5-1|TRBD1|TRBJ2-7
TGCGCCAGCAGCTTGGCCTCACAGGGGGCAGGGGAGCAGTACTTC
CASSLASQGAGEQYF
>-|TRBV7-8|-|TRBJ2-5
TGTGCCAGCAGCAAACTAGCCTACCAAGAGACCCAGTACTTC
CASSKLAYQETQYF
>-|TRBV4-1|-|TRBJ2-5
TGCGCCAGCAGCCAAGACGCGCGGGGGCCTCAAGAGACCCAGTACTTC
CASSQDARGPQETQYF
>-|TRBV11-3|-|TRBJ2-7
TGTGCCAGCAGCTTAGATGGGCCAGACTACGAGCAGTACTTC
CASSLDGPDYEQYF
>-|TRBV7-2|-|TRBJ2-1
TGTGCCAGCAGCTCTAGGGTTGCCTACAATGAGCAGTTCTTC
CASSSRVAYNEQFF
>-|TRBV5-1|-|TRBJ1-2
TGCGCCAGCAGCTTGGCTGGAGGGGGCTATGGCTACACCTTC
CASSLAGGGYGYTF
>-|TRBV10-1|-|TRBJ2-3
TGCGCCAGCAGTGAGGGCATAGCTGGTCCCTTTGGTACGCAGTATTTT
CASSEGIAGPFGTQYF
>-|TRBV7-2|TRBD1|TRBJ1-2
TGTGCCAGCAGCCCACGACAGGGGCCCCTCTATGGCTACACCTTC
CASSPRQGPLYGYTF
>-|TRBV19|TRBD2|TRBJ2-5
TGTGCCAGTGGACTAGCGGGAGGTCTGGAGACCCAGTACTTC
CASGLAGGLETQYF
>-|TRBV2|TRBD2|TRBJ2-3
TGTGCCAGCAGGGGGGTAGCGGGAGAGGCAGATACGCAGTATTTT
CASRGVAGEADTQYF
>-|TRBV5-1|-|TRBJ2-7
TGCGCCAGCAGCTTGTCCACCCTCTACGAGCAGTACTTC
CASSLSTLYEQYF
>-|TRBV6-1|-|TRBJ2-2
TGTGCCAGCAGTGAAAGGAGGGGGGGCCCTTTAGGGAACACCGGGGAGCTGTTTTTT
CASSERRGGPLGNTGELFF
>-|TRBV2|TRBD2|TRBJ2-7
TGTGCCAGCGATAATCCTAGCGGGCGAAGCTCCTACGAGCAGTACTTC
CASDNPSGRSSYEQYF
>-|TRBV4-2|-|TRBJ2-6
TGTGCCAGCAGCCAAGGTCACGGGGTTGGGGCCAACGTCCTGACTTTC
CASSQGHGVGANVLTF
>-|TRBV5-1|TRBD1|TRBJ2-7
TGCGCCAGCAGCTTAAGACAGGGCCGGGACTACGAGCAGTACTTC
CASSLRQGRDYEQYF
>-|TRBV11-2|-|TRBJ2-7
TGTGCCAGCAGCTTAGTAGGAGGGGGCGGGGGCGAGCAGTACTTC
CASSLVGGGGGEQYF
>-|TRBV27|TRBD1|TRBJ2-5
TGTGCCAGCAGTCTCACTACAGGGGAAGGGACCCAGTACTTC
CASSLTTGEGTQYF
>few|TRBV10-3|-|TRBJ1-6
TGTGCCATCAGGGAACATCTTGGGAGCTCCTATAATTCACCCCTCCACTTT
CAIREHLGSSYNSPLHF
>few|TRBV6-5|-|TRBJ1-2
TGTGCCAGCAGTTACTCGACAGCTAACTATGGCTACACCTTC
CASSYSTANYGYTF
>-|TRBV28|-|TRBJ1-2
TGTGCCAGCAGTTTGTTTCGGGTTAGCTATGGCTACACCTTC
CASSLFRVSYGYTF
>-|TRBV10-3|-|TRBJ2-7
TGTGCCACCGGGTCCAGGACCTCCTACGAGCAGTACTTC
CATGSRTSYEQYF
>few|TRBV7-2|TRBD2|TRBJ2-4
TGTGCCAGCAGCCCCGGGAGGTGGTTAAACATTCAGTACTTC
CASSPGRWLNIQYF
>-|TRBV5-1|-|TRBJ2-7
TGCGCCAGCAGCTTAGGGGTCTCCGATGGGGAGCAGTACTTC
CASSLGVSDGEQYF
>-|TRBV29-1|-|TRBJ1-4
TGCAGCGTTACTACCTCTACAACTAATGAAAAACTGTTTTTT
CSVTTSTTNEKLFF
>-|TRBV4-2|-|TRBJ2-5
TGTGCCAGCAGCGGGTTATTGTGGGGGGGCCGAGAGACCCAGTACTTC
CASSGLLWGGRETQYF
>-|TRBV27|-|TRBJ2-6
TGTGCCAGCAGTTTTGTCAGGGGGGGAGCTGGGGCCAACGTCCTGACTTTC
CASSFVRGGAGANVLTF
>-|TRBV5-4|-|TRBJ2-1
TGTGCCAGCAGCTTGTCGGTCGGGAACGGTGAGCAGTTCTTC
CASSLSVGNGEQFF
>-|TRBV27|TRBD2|TRBJ2-1
TGTGCCAGCAGTCCATCCCGCGGAGCGGGGCTTTACAATGAGCAGTTCTTC
CASSPSRGAGLYNEQFF
>-|TRBV18|-|TRBJ2-7
TGTGCCAGCTCACCACCGGGCAGTCTCTCCTACGAGCAGTACTTC
CASSPPGSLSYEQYF
>-|TRBV5-1|TRBD1|TRBJ2-5
TGCGCCAGCAGCTTAGGACAGGCCCGACAAGAGACCCAGTACTTC
CASSLGQARQETQYF
>-|TRBV4-1|TRBD2|TRBJ2-1
TGCGCCAGCATTGATGGGACTAGCGGGGGGCGGAATGAGCAGTTCTTC
CASIDGTSGGRNEQFF
>-|TRBV9|TRBD1|TRBJ1-2
TGTGCCAGCAGCCCTACGACAGGGGGGACTAACTATGGCTACACCTTC
CASSPTTGGTNYGYTF
>-|TRBV10-3|TRBD2|TRBJ2-7
TGTGCCATCAGTGATGGGGCAAAGCGGGGCCGTACCTCCTACGAGCAGTACTTC
CAISDGAKRGRTSYEQYF
>once|TRBV29-1|-|TRBJ2-3
TGCAGCGTTGAAAGGGACCCTAGGGATACGCAGTATTTT
CSVERDPRDTQYF
>-|TRBV19|TRBD2|TRBJ2-3
TGTGCCAGTCGGACTAGCGGTACAGATACGCAGTATTTT
CASRTSGTDTQYF
>-|TRBV11-2|-|TRBJ2-5
TGTGCCAGCAGCTTAGGAGGACCGGGTGGGACCCAGTACTTC
CASSLGGPGGTQYF
>-|TRBV7-2|TRBD2|TRBJ2-1
TGTGCCAGCAGCTTGGCGGGACTAGCTAGGGGCAATGAGCAGTTCTTC
CASSLAGLARGNEQFF
>-|TRBV11-2|TRBD2|TRBJ2-2
TGTGCCAGCAGCGTACAGCGGGAGGTCCCGAACACCGGGGAGCTGTTTTTT
CASSVQREVPNTGELFF
>-|TRBV4-1|-|TRBJ1-5
TGCGCCAGCAGCCGTTCGGGACTCTCCGAAATCTCTACAATAGGTCAGCCCCAGCATTTT
CASSRSGLSEISTIGQPQHF
>few|TRBV9|-|TRBJ1-1
TGTGCCAGCAGCGTAGTCGTGGACACTGAAGCTTTCTTT
CASSVVVDTEAFF
>-|TRBV28|TRBD2|TRBJ2-3
TGTGCCAGCAGTTTGGCGGGAGTTGGAGCAGATACGCAGTATTTT
CASSLAGVGADTQYF
>-|TRBV5-8|-|TRBJ2-2
TGTGCCAGCAGCTTAGGAACAGGAAAGACCGGGGAGCTGTTTTTT
CASSLGTGKTGELFF
>-|TRBV10-1|-|TRBJ2-3
TGCGCCAGCAGTCCGAGCGGGTCTAGCACAGATACGCAGTATTTT
CASSPSGSSTDTQYF
>-|TRBV11-1|-|TRBJ1-1
TGTGCCAGCAGCTCCCAAGGAGGGGACACTGAAGCTTTCTTT
CASSSQGGDTEAFF
>-|TRBV28|TRBD2|TRBJ2-3
TGTGCCAGCAGTTCATTCATGACTAGCGGGAGCACAGATACGCAGTATTTT
CASSSFMTSGSTDTQYF
>-|TRBV18|-|TRBJ2-7
TGTGCCAGCTCGCCGACACGGAAGGGGACTTACTACGAGCAGTACTTC
CASSPTRKGTYYEQYF
>-|TRBV5-4|TRBD1|TRBJ1-1
TGTGCCTTCCAGCAAAGGGGACAGGTCTTGAACACTGAAGCTTTCTTT
CAFQQRGQVLNTEAFF
>-|TRBV2|-|TRBJ2-2
TGTACCAGCGGTTGGACAGTCCTGTTCACCGGGGAGCTGTTTTTT
CTSGWTVLFTGELFF
>-|TRBV27|-|TRBJ2-1
TGTGCCAGCGGGGATAGCGGTTACAATGAGCAGTTCTTC
CASGDSGYNEQFF
>-|TRBV6-6|-|TRBJ1-2
TGTGCCAGCAGTCCGGGACAAGGCGGCTACACCTTC
CASSPGQGGYTF
>-|TRBV5-2|-|TRBJ1-1
TGTGCCAGCAGCGGGCCTAGGGAGGCTGAAGCTTTCTTT
CASSGPREAEAFF
>-|TRBV9|TRBD1|TRBJ2-7
TGTGCCAGCAGCGTTGACCGGGACAGAGGTGTCTACGAGCAGTACTTC
CASSVDRDRGVYEQYF
>-|TRBV21-1|-|TRBJ2-7
TGTGCCAGCAGCAAAACGGCTGGGGGGAGAGGGACCTACGAGCAGTACTTC
CASSKTAGGRGTYEQYF
>-|TRBV2|-|TRBJ2-1
TGTGCCAGCAGTGAAGGCCGAAGAGGTGAGCAGTTCTTC
CASSEGRRGEQFF
>-|TRBV19|TRBD1|TRBJ2-5
TGTGCCAGTAGTATAACCGGGACAGGGGTCCAAGAGACCCAGTACTTC
CASSITGTGVQETQYF
>-|TRBV4-2|-|TRBJ2-2
TGTGCCAGCAGCCAAATTAAGACTAGTGATACCGGGGAGCTGTTTTTT
CASSQIKTSDTGELFF
>once|TRBV5-1|-|TRBJ2-5
TGCGCCAGCAGCCCGGGACCGCAAGAGACCCAGTACTTC
CASSPGPQETQYF
>-|TRBV5-6|TRBD1|TRBJ1-1
TGTGCCAGCAGCTTGTTTTTAACAGGGGGCGGACCTGAAGCTTTCTTT
CASSLFLTGGGPEAFF
>-|TRBV5-1|TRBD2|TRBJ2-3
TGCGCCAGCAGCTTGGTGGGGGCCGGGACTAGCGGCACAGATACGCAGTATTTT
CASSLVGAGTSGTDTQYF